The rows below give T cell receptor beta chains drawn from one sample of a study of blood T cell repertoires in COVID-19. Generated by immunoSEQ multiplex PCR, the TCRdb table keeps only in-frame clones and is missing some. The table has 360,000 or so clones, 90% seen once. The sample taken for sequencing was peripheral blood. The receptors originated from a man aged 18 to 29 with active or convalescent COVID-19. Both conserved end residues are part of each CDR3. The order of the fields is clone size, D gene, V gene, J gene, CDR3 DNA, CDR3 protein. A D gene is named only where the DNA matches it firmly. Some rows mark clone size as missing; the rest say once, few, many or name a class of expanded clone.

>-|-|TRBV29-1|TRBJ2-2
TGCAGCGTTGGCCCCGCCGAGACCGGGGAGCTGTTTTTT
CSVGPAETGELFF
>-|TRBD2|TRBV4-2|TRBJ2-4
TGTGCCAGCAGCCAAGAACCTCAACTAGCGGGGGGCCTCACGAGGGCCAAAAACATTCAGTACTTC
CASSQEPQLAGGLTRAKNIQYF
>once|TRBD2|TRBV5-1|TRBJ2-2
TGCGCCAGCAGCTTAACTAGCGGGGGGGCCACCGGGGAGCTGTTTTTT
CASSLTSGGATGELFF
>-|TRBD1|TRBV11-3|TRBJ2-2
TGTGCCAGCAGTCGACGCGGACAGGCAAAAACCGGGGAGCTGTTTTTT
CASSRRGQAKTGELFF
>-|-|TRBV7-2|TRBJ1-1
TGTGCCAGCAGCCCCCCAGGGGTGGGTAAAGCTGAAGCTTTCTTT
CASSPPGVGKAEAFF
>-|-|TRBV4-1|TRBJ1-5
TGCGCCAGCAGCCAAGAGTTTCAGGGCAATCAGCCCCAGCATTTT
CASSQEFQGNQPQHF
>-|TRBD1|TRBV2|TRBJ1-4
TGTGCCAGCAATCGACAGGGGGTTAATGAAAAACTGTTTTTT
CASNRQGVNEKLFF
>once|-|TRBV7-3|TRBJ2-2
TGTGCCAGCAGCGAAAGCGGTCCCGGGGAGCTGTTTTTT
CASSESGPGELFF
>few|-|TRBV29-1|TRBJ1-2
TGCAGCGTGGCAGGGGAACGAGGCTACACCTTC
CSVAGERGYTF
>-|-|TRBV30|TRBJ1-2
TGTGCCTGGAGTGACCAGGGTCTAAGCTACACCTTC
CAWSDQGLSYTF
>-|TRBD1|TRBV30|TRBJ2-7
TGTGCCTGGAGTTCACAGGGGAACGAGCAGTACTTC
CAWSSQGNEQYF
>-|TRBD1|TRBV24-1|TRBJ1-4
TGTGCCACCAGTGATGGACAGGGTAGTGCTGAAAAACTGTTTTTT
CATSDGQGSAEKLFF
>-|-|TRBV9|TRBJ1-1
TGTGCCAGCAGCGGGGCGCGGAACACTGAAGCTTTCTTT
CASSGARNTEAFF
>-|TRBD1|TRBV7-2|TRBJ1-2
TGTGCCAGCAGCAGGGACAGGGTATTTGGCTACACCTTC
CASSRDRVFGYTF
>-|-|TRBV6-6|TRBJ2-7
TGTGCCAGCAGTTACCCCGGGGGCTACGAGCAGTACTTC
CASSYPGGYEQYF
>-|TRBD2|TRBV5-1|TRBJ2-1
TGCGCCAGCAGCGTAACCGGGACTAGCTATAATGAGCAGTTCTTC
CASSVTGTSYNEQFF
>-|TRBD2|TRBV5-1|TRBJ2-1
TGCGCCAGCAGCAGCGCCGGGACTAGCGGGGTCGGTGAGCAGTTCTTC
CASSSAGTSGVGEQFF
>-|TRBD1|TRBV7-7|TRBJ2-7
TGTGCTAGCAGTCCCGGGACAGGGTCCTACGAGCAGTACTTC
CASSPGTGSYEQYF
>-|TRBD1|TRBV6-5|TRBJ2-1
TGTGCCAGCAGAGCTGGACAGGGGGGGGGCAATGAGCAGTTCTTC
CASRAGQGGGNEQFF
>-|-|TRBV21-1|TRBJ2-1
TGTGCCAGCAGCAAATGTAGGACAGGGTTCGGGGAGCAGTTCTTC
CASSKCRTGFGEQFF
>-|-|TRBV29-1|TRBJ1-5
TGCAGCGTTGCGTCAGGTCAAACCAATCAGCCCCAGCATTTT
CSVASGQTNQPQHF
>-|-|TRBV9|TRBJ2-2
TGTGCCAGCAGCGCCACCAGGGTAACCGGGGAGCTGTTTTTT
CASSATRVTGELFF
>-|-|TRBV27|TRBJ2-2
TGTGCCAGCAGTACAGGGTTGAGCACCGGGGAGCTGTTTTTT
CASSTGLSTGELFF
>-|TRBD2|TRBV27|TRBJ2-7
TGTGCCAGCAGTTTAACCCTGGGACTAACCTACGAGCAGTACTTC
CASSLTLGLTYEQYF
>-|-|TRBV4-1|TRBJ1-6
TGCGCCAGCAGCCAAGCGGCCAGGGCGAGCTCCTATAATTCACCCCTCCACTTT
CASSQAARASSYNSPLHF
>once|-|TRBV21-1|TRBJ1-1
TGTGCCAGCAGCAAAAAGAGGAGAGGGGAGGGTTTCTTT
CASSKKRRGEGFF
>once|TRBD1|TRBV6-5|TRBJ1-1
TGTGCCAGCAGTTTCCAGAACAGGGGCCGGAACACTGAAGCTTTCTTT
CASSFQNRGRNTEAFF
>-|TRBD1|TRBV9|TRBJ2-5
TGTGCCAGCAGCTGGGGACAGGCGTACCAAGAGACCCAGTACTTC
CASSWGQAYQETQYF
>-|TRBD2|TRBV7-2|TRBJ2-3
TGTGCCAGCAGGCAACGGACTAGCCTAACGGATACGCAGTATTTT
CASRQRTSLTDTQYF
>few|-|TRBV5-1|TRBJ1-2
TGCGCCAGCAGCTTGTCCGCCGGCGGCTATGGCTACACCTTC
CASSLSAGGYGYTF
>-|TRBD2|TRBV27|TRBJ2-1
TGTGCCAGCAGTTCCACCAGAGGGACTAGTTGGAACAATGAGCAGTTCTTC
CASSSTRGTSWNNEQFF
>-|-|TRBV19|TRBJ1-1
TGTGCCAGCGAATGGAGGGAGGGGGTCACTGAAGCTTTCTTT
CASEWREGVTEAFF
>-|-|TRBV23-1|TRBJ2-4
TGCGCCAGCAGTCAACAGGGGTTGGCCAAAAACATTCAGTACTTC
CASSQQGLAKNIQYF
>once|TRBD2|TRBV7-2|TRBJ2-1
TGTGCCAGCAGCTTAGCGCCAACAGACGGGAGGGAGCAGTTCTTC
CASSLAPTDGREQFF
>once|-|TRBV7-2|TRBJ1-2
TGTGCCAGCAGCTCGGGGAATAACTATGGCTACACCTTC
CASSSGNNYGYTF
>-|-|TRBV28|TRBJ1-5
TGTGCCAGCAGTTCCCTTGATCAGCCCCAGCATTTT
CASSSLDQPQHF
>-|-|TRBV4-3|TRBJ2-5
TGCGCCAGCAGCCAAGATGGGTCTAGTAAAGAGACCCAGTACTTC
CASSQDGSSKETQYF
>-|-|TRBV5-6|TRBJ2-6
TGTGCCAGCAGCTCTGGGGCCAACGTGCTGACTTTC
CASSSGANVLTF
>-|TRBD1|TRBV7-3|TRBJ2-3
TGTGCCAGCAGCTTAAACAGGGGGCCCGCAGATACGCAGTATTTT
CASSLNRGPADTQYF
>-|-|TRBV5-6|TRBJ1-1
TGTGCCAGCAGCTTGTCGGGTGGCACTGAAGCTTTCTTT
CASSLSGGTEAFF
>once|-|TRBV7-6|TRBJ1-1
TGTGCCAGCAGCCAAGGGGTCGGGGGGAACACTGAAGCTTTCTTT
CASSQGVGGNTEAFF
>many|TRBD2|TRBV28|TRBJ2-3
TGTGCCAGCAGGACTAGCGGGATCACAGATACGCAGTATTTT
CASRTSGITDTQYF
>-|-|TRBV19|TRBJ2-1
TGTGCCAGTAGTATAAAGATTAGCTCCTACAATGAGCAGTTCTTC
CASSIKISSYNEQFF
>-|TRBD2|TRBV7-2|TRBJ2-3
TGTGCCAGCAGCTTATTGGGGCTAGCGGGGGGGCAAGCAGATACGCAGTATTTT
CASSLLGLAGGQADTQYF
>-|TRBD1|TRBV6-1|TRBJ1-5
TGTGCCAGCAGTGAAGCTCCCGGGACAGGGTATCAGCCCCAGCATTTT
CASSEAPGTGYQPQHF